This T cell receptor beta chain was sequenced in a study of CD8+CD57+ T cells in acquired aplastic anemia. About the research overall: The average for DNA from sorted CD4+ and CD8+ cells was roughly 3 ug.

About this clonotype itself: Its antigen is still unknown.

Germline loops: CDR1 SEHNR, CDR2 FQNEAQ (reference sequence). This CDR3 region has 14 residues. Trimming took 4 bases from V and 2 from J, leaving 12 bases between them. Study-wide results and limits: The same twenty-nine CD8+ CDR3 sequences occurred in patients and in controls.

Genomic DNA constituted the template upon which TCR beta VDJ and CDR3 profiling was performed. TCRdb redid the calling of the reads with MiXCR, one entry per CDR3 protein. This sample carries 180,000 or so distinct CDR3 sequences, roughly 43% of them seen once, and the ten largest clones take more than 0.85%. Before being chosen for sequencing, patients had shown CD8+CD57+ cell expansion by flow cytometry. Every one of the patients had aplastic anemia (severe, acquired). Patients had undergone no therapy by the time their blood was sampled. This sequence was found in a human donor with aplastic anemia. The chain couples TRBV7-9 to TRBJ2-7; D is unresolved. The sample consisted of sorted CD4+, CD8+, or CD8+CD57+ T cells (not recorded which) from PBMCs. CDR3 in amino acids: CASSYETATYEQYF. CDR3 DNA: TGTGCCAGCAGCTACGAAACCGCCACCTACGAGCAGTACTTC.